The TCR beta chain under discussion was sequenced for a study of human T cells and chemical hapten exposure. Time point denoted: patch test 3, about 24 weeks after DPC sensitization. Treatment indicated: therapeutic diphenylcyclopropenone sensitization with weekly scalp DPC. TCRdb re-called the RACE reads with MiXCR, one entry per CDR3 protein. The data show over 55,000 distinct CDR3 sequences, 11% seen once. V lost 1 base and J lost 4; bases outside the gene matches: 6. This CDR3 comprises 15 residues. Germline V CDR1 and CDR2: SGHNT, YYREEE (reference sequence). A few counts support this clonotype. The sequence was collected from a woman aged 45-65 years with alopecia areata. Some clones in this sample may be carry-over from other donors' samples. This chain joins TRBV5-4 and TRBJ2-7, with 9 bases aligning to TRBD1. Sequencing used whole blood, obtained in connection with sensitization to the hapten diphenylcyclopropenone (DPC). CDR3 sequence reads: CASSLSGQGSYEQYF. CDR3 DNA: TGTGCCAGCAGCTTGTCTGGACAGGGGAGTTACGAGCAGTACTTC.